The 9 T cell receptor beta chains given below trace back to one sample, sequenced in a study of CD8+ T cells in alopecia areata. Extracted RNA was reverse transcribed into cDNA, the sequencing template. Only in-frame clones appear in the TCRdb table, and some are missing; sequencing was by immunoSEQ multiplex PCR. The sample holds about 290,000 clones, roughly 60% seen once. Stated treatment: oral pan-JAK inhibitor, 5-10 mg twice daily. The sequencing here drew on CD4+ T cells sorted from blood, taken at week 24, from a patient treated with tofacitinib. The receptors here all came from a human donor with alopecia areata.

This clone turned up a few times. In the same sample, other DNA sequences code for this CDR3. CDR3 sequence: CASSEGYQPQHF. In DNA form, the CDR3 reads TGTGCCAGCAGTGAAGGGTATCAGCCCCAGCATTTT. The chain employs TRBV25-1 and TRBJ1-5; no clear D gene. The V gene lost 2 bases and the J gene lost 5 bases, with 4 bases spanning the gap. The germline gives CDR1 MGHDK, CDR2 SYGVNS. The CDR3 has 12 amino acids.

The V call is TRBV5-4, the J call TRBJ2-1, with 8 bases matching TRBD1. The CDR3 is made up of 14 amino acids. The V gene's germline CDR1 is SGHNT and CDR2 YYREEE (reference sequence). V gave up 0 bases and J gave up 8 bases; unmatched junction bases: 4. CDR3 DNA: TGTGCCAGCAGCTTGGGCAGGGGGCGGGATGAGCAGTTCTTC. Its translation is CASSLGRGRDEQFF. Complete variable domain (other parts from reference TRBV5-4 and TRBJ2-1): ETGVTQSPTHLIKTRGQQVTLRCSSQSGHNTVSWYQQALGQGPQFIFQYYREEENGRGNFPPRFSGLQFPNYSSELNVNALELDDSALYLCASSLGRGRDEQFFGPGTRLTVL.

The chain links TRBV30 to TRBJ2-7; 11 bases match TRBD1. V lost 6 bases, J lost 5 bases, and 6 bases stayed unmatched. Germline loops: CDR1 GTSNPN, CDR2 SVGIG (reference sequence). This CDR3 spans 13 amino acids. CDR3 residues: CACQQDRGHEQYF. CDR3 in DNA: TGTGCCTGTCAACAGGACAGGGGGCACGAGCAGTACTTC.

The chain couples TRBV10-3 to TRBJ1-1, with a possible D match to TRBD1 (6 bases). V dropped 2 bases and J dropped 0 bases, with 10 bases sitting between them. The length of the CDR3 is 15 residues. Germline loops: CDR1 ENHRY, CDR2 SYGVKD. CDR3 amino acids: CAISEGQLMNTEAFF. CDR3 bases: TGTGCCATCAGTGAGGGACAGCTAATGAACACTGAAGCTTTCTTT.

This chain links TRBV30 with TRBJ1-5; D is perhaps TRBD1 (5 bases). The CDR3 totals 14 residues. Trimming removed 0 bases at V and 2 bases at J, with 8 bases between. Looked up from germline, CDR1 is GTSNPN and CDR2 is SVGIG (reference sequence). CDR3 nucleotides: TGTGCCTGGAGTGTCCGCAGGGGCAATCAGCCCCAGCATTTT. It translates to CAWSVRRGNQPQHF.

Only a few counts were recorded for this clone. The chain employs TRBV5-4 and TRBJ2-3; D tentatively reads TRBD1 or TRBD2 (5 bases each). Trimming took off 3 bases at V and 3 bases at J, with 11 bases between the two ends. The CDR3 spans 14 residues. The germline V gene encodes CDR1 SGHNT and CDR2 YYREEE (reference sequence). The CDR3 nucleotides are TGTGCCAGCAGCTCCTCAGAGGGGACAGATACGCAGTATTTT. It translates to CASSSSEGTDTQYF. The whole variable domain, filled in from reference TRBV5-4 and TRBJ2-3, reads ETGVTQSPTHLIKTRGQQVTLRCSSQSGHNTVSWYQQALGQGPQFIFQYYREEENGRGNFPPRFSGLQFPNYSSELNVNALELDDSALYLCASSSSEGTDTQYFGPGTRLTVL.

The rearrangement uses TRBV6-5 and TRBJ2-6; D is uncertain. V gave up 2 bases and J gave up 3 bases, with 5 bases separating them. CDR3 length: 14 residues. In germline, CDR1 is MNHEY, CDR2 SVGAGI. In DNA form, the CDR3 reads TGTGCCAGCAGTTACCTCGATGGGGCCAACGTCCTGACTTTC. Residues: CASSYLDGANVLTF.

J is TRBJ2-1 and V is TRBV5-1; 8 bases align to TRBD1. Germline V gene data show CDR1 as SGHRS and CDR2 as YFSETQ. This CDR3 region has 15 residues. With 0 bases clipped from V and 8 bases from J, the junction kept 7 bases outside the gene matches. The CDR3 region has the DNA TGCGCCAGCAGCTTGGGGACAGGGAATTACCATGAGCAGTTCTTC. Amino acids: CASSLGTGNYHEQFF. The full variable domain, completed using reference TRBV5-1 and TRBJ2-1, is KAGVTQTPRYLIKTRGQQVTLSCSPISGHRSVSWYQQTPGQGLQFLFEYFSETQRNKGNFPGRFSGRQFSNSRSEMNVSTLELGDSALYLCASSLGTGNYHEQFFGPGTRLTVL.

CDR3 DNA sequence: TGTGCCAGCAGTGGCCCTAGCGGACGCACAGATACGCAGTATTTT. This gives the protein CASSGPSGRTDTQYF. The gene calls are TRBV25-1 and TRBJ2-3; 7 bases agree with TRBD2. In germline, CDR1 is MGHDK, CDR2 SYGVNS. The CDR3 consists of 15 residues. V was pared by 4 bases and J by 1 base, with 5 bases of the junction left unmatched.